This T cell receptor beta chain was retrieved from a study of OX40 agonist ivuxolimab in advanced cancers. Produced via immunoSEQ multiplex PCR; TCRdb's table is partial and in-frame only. The sample holds some 34,000 clones, 78% seen once. Study results and limitations: Doses of 0.1 to 3.0 mg/kg were accompanied by clonal expansion of CD4+ and CD8+ blood T cells by week 6. There were, on average, more expanded clones in CD8+ T cells than in CD4+. Normalized T-cell clonal expansion was also low in some nonresponders. The specificity for antigen of the expanded peripheral T cells was not determined.

Details on this clone: The target antigen is unknown.

This specimen consisted of CD4+ or CD8+ T cells sorted from blood, obtained in a trial of the OX40 agonist ivuxolimab. The sequence derives from an adult with an advanced solid tumor such as melanoma, head and neck, liver or kidney cancer.

The CDR3 sequence is CASSPPGSEEQFF. Here the CDR3 DNA reads TGTGCCAGCTCACCACCCGGGTCTGAGGAGCAGTTCTTC. The chain recombines TRBV18 with TRBJ2-1; D not certain. The CDR3 contains 13 residues. The ends were cut back, 0 bases at V and 10 bases at J, with 10 bases in the middle. The germline V gene encodes CDR1 KGHSH and CDR2 LQKENI. Full variable domain (remainder filled in from reference TRBV18 and TRBJ2-1): NAGVMQNPRHLVRRRGQEARLRCSPMKGHSHVYWYRQLPEEGLKFMVYLQKENIIDESGMPKERFSAEFPKEGPSILRIQQVVRGDSAAYFCASSPPGSEEQFFGPGTRLTVL.